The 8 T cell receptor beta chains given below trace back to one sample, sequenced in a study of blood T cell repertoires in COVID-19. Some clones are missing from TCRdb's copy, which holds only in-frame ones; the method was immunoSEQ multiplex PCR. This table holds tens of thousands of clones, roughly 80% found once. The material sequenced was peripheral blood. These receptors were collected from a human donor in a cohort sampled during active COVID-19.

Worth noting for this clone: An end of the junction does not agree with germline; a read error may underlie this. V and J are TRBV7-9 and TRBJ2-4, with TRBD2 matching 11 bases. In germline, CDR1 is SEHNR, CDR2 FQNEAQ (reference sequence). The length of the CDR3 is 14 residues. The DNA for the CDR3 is TGTGCCAGCAGAAGTAGCGGTCTAGCGGGGGGATTAGACTTC. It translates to CASRSSGLAGGLDF.

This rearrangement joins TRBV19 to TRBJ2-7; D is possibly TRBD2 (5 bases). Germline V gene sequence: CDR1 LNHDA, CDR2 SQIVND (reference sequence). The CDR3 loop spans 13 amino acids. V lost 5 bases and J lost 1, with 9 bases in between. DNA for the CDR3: TGTGCCAGTAGTCCTAGAGGGTCCTACGAGCAGTACTTC. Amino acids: CASSPRGSYEQYF.

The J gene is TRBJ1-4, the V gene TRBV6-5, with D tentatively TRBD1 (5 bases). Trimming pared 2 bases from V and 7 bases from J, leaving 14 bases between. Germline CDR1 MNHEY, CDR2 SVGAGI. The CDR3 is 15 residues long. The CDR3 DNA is TGTGCCAGCAGTTACGCTCTGCAGGGAGGTGAAAAACTGTTTTTT. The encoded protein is CASSYALQGGEKLFF.

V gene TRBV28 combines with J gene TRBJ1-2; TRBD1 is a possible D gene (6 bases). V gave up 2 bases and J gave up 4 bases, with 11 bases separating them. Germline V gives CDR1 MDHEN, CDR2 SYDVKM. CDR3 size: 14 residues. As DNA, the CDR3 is TGTGCCAGCAGTTTAAGGGGGTCGACCTATGGCTACACCTTC. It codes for CASSLRGSTYGYTF.

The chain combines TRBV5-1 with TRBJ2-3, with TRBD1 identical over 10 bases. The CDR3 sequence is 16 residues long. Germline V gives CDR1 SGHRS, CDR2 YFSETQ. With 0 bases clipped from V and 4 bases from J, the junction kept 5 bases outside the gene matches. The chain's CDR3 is CASSLDPGQGSDTQYF. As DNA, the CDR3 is TGCGCCAGCAGCTTGGACCCGGGACAGGGGTCAGATACGCAGTATTTT.

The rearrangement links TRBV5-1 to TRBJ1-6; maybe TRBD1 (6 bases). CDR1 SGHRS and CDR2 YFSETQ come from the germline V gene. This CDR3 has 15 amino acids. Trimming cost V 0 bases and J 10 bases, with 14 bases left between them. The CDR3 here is CASSLGGQGRSPLHF. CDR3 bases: TGCGCCAGCAGCTTGGGGGGGCAGGGGCGGTCACCCCTCCACTTT. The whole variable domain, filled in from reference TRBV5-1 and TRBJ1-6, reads KAGVTQTPRYLIKTRGQQVTLSCSPISGHRSVSWYQQTPGQGLQFLFEYFSETQRNKGNFPGRFSGRQFSNSRSEMNVSTLELGDSALYLCASSLGGQGRSPLHFGNGTRLTVT.

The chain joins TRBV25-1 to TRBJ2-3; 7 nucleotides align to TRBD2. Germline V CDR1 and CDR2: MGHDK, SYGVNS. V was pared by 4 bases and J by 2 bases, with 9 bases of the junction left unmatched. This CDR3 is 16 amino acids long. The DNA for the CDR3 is TGTGCCAGCAGTGCTCGGGGGGTCGTGAACACAGATACGCAGTATTTT. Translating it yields CASSARGVVNTDTQYF.

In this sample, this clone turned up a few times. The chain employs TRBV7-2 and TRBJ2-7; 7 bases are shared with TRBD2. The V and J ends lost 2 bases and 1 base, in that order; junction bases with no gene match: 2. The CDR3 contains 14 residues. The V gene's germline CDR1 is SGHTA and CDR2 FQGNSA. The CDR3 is CASSLTLASYEQYF. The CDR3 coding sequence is TGTGCCAGCAGCTTAACACTAGCGTCCTACGAGCAGTACTTC.